This T cell receptor (beta chain) was recorded in a study of T cells after posttransplantation cyclophosphamide. Germline V gives CDR1 MNHEY, CDR2 SMNVEV (reference sequence). The CDR3 has 14 residues. V lost 0 bases and J 6 bases, leaving 10 bases between the germline ends. Cyclophosphamide on days +3 and +4 followed busulfan-fludarabine conditioning and a marrow graft. The assay was immunoSEQ multiplex PCR, and TCRdb's table has in-frame clones only and misses some. The sample includes around 1,800 clones, 67% of them seen just once. This clone was observed a single time. The sequenced sample was CD8+ T cells sorted from PBMCs, obtained after allogeneic stem cell transplant with posttransplant cyclophosphamide. The sequence was collected from a male patient aged 25-45 years who received an allogeneic stem cell transplant from a related donor, was CMV-positive, and had acute GVHD only. Part of the T cells may come from the graft donor. The chain uses TRBV27 and TRBJ2-3; no clear D. This CDR3 is CASSLSGFSDTQYF. The CDR3 coding sequence is TGTGCCAGCAGTTTATCGGGCTTTTCCGATACGCAGTATTTT.